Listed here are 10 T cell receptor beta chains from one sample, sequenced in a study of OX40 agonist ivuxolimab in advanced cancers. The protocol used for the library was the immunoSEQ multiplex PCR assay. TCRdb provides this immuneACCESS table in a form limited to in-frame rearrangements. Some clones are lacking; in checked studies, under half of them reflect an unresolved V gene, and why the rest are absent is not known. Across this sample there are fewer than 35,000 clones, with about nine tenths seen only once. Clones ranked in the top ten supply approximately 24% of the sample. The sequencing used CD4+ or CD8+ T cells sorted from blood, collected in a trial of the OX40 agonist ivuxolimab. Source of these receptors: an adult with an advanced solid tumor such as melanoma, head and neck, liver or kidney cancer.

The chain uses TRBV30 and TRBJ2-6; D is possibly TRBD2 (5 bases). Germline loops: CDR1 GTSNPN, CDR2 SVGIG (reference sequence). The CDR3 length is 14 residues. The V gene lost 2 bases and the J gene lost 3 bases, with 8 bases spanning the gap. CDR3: CAWSFGVGANVLTF. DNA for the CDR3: TGTGCCTGGAGTTTCGGGGTTGGGGCCAACGTCCTGACTTTC.

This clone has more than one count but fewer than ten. CDR3 protein: CASSEALGPGAQPQHF. In DNA form, the CDR3 reads TGTGCCAGCAGTGAAGCGTTAGGTCCGGGTGCTCAGCCCCAGCATTTT. The rearrangement joins TRBV6-1 to TRBJ1-5; D is uncertain. In germline, CDR1 is MNHNS, CDR2 SASEGT. The CDR3 has 16 amino acids. V lost 0 bases and J 6 bases, leaving 15 bases between the germline ends.

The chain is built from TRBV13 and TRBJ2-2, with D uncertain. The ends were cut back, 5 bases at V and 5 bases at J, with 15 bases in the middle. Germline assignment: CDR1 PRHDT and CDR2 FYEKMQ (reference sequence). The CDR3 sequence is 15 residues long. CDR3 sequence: CASSPSSGRTGELFF. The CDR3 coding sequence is TGTGCCAGCAGCCCCTCGTCCGGGCGTACCGGGGAGCTGTTTTTT.

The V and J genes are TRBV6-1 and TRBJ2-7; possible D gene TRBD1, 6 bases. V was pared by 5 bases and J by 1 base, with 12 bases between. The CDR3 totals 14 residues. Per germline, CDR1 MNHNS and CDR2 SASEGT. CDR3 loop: CASSTGTQSYEQYF. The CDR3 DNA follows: TGTGCCAGCAGTACCGGGACACAGTCCTACGAGCAGTACTTC.

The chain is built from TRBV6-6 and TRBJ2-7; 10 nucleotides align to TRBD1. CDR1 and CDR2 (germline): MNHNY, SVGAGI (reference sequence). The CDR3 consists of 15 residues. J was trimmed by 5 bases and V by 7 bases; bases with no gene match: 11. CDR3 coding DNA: TGTGCCAGCAAATGGGGGACAGGGGAGTCGAACGAGCAGTACTTC. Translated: CASKWGTGESNEQYF.

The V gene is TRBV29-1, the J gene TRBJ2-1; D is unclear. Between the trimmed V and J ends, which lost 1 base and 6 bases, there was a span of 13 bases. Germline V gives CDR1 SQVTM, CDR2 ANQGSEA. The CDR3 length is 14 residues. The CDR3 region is CSVEGVSRINEQFF. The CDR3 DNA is TGCAGCGTTGAAGGGGTCTCGCGGATCAATGAGCAGTTCTTC.

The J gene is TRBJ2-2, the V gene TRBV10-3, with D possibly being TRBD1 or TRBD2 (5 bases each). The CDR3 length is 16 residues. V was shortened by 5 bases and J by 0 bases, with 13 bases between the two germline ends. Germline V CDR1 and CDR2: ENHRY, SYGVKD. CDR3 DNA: TGTGCCATCAGTTACCGGGACCGGACGAACACCGGGGAGCTGTTTTTT. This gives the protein CAISYRDRTNTGELFF.

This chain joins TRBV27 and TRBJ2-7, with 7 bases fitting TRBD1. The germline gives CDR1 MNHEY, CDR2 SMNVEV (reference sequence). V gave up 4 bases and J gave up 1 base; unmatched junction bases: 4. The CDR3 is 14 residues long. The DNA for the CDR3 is TGTGCCAGCAGTTCTCCAGGGGGTTCCTACGAGCAGTACTTC. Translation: CASSSPGGSYEQYF.

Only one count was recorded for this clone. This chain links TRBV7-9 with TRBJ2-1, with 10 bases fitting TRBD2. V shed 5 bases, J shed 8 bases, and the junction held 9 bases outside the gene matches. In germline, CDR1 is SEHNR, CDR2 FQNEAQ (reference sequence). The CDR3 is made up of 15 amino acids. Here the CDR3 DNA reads TGTGCCAGCAGCAACCGACTAGCGGGTAAATATGAGCAGTTCTTC. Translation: CASSNRLAGKYEQFF. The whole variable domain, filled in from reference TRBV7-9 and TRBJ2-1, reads DTGVSQNPRHKITKRGQNVTFRCDPISEHNRLYWYRQTLGQGPEFLTYFQNEAQLEKSRLLSDRFSAERPKGSFSTLEIQRTEQGDSAMYLCASSNRLAGKYEQFFGPGTRLTVL.

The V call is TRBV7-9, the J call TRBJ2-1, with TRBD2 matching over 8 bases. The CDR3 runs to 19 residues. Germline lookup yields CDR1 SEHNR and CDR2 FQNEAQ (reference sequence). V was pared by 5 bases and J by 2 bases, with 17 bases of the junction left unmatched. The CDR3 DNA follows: TGTGCCAGCAGCCCCACTCGAAGAAGCGGGAGTTTTCCCTACAATGAGCAGTTCTTC. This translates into CASSPTRRSGSFPYNEQFF.